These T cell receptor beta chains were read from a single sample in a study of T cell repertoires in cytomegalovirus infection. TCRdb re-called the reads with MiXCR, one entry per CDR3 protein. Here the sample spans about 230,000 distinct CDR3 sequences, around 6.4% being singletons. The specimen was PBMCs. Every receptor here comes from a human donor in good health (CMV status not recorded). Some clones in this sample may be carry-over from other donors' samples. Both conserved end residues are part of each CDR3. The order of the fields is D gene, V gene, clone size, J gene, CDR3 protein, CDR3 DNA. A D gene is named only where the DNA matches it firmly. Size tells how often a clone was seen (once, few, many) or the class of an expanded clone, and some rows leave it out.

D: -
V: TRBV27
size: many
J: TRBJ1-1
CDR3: CASSNGGTSNTEAFF
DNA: TGTGCCAGCAGTAACGGAGGGACGTCGAACACTGAAGCTTTCTTT

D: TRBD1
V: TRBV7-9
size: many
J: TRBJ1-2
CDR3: CASSFGTEVRGYTF
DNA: TGTGCCAGCAGCTTTGGGACAGAAGTTCGGGGCTACACCTTC

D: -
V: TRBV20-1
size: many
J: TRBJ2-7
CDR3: CSAQTVIIGGEQYF
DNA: TGCAGTGCTCAAACCGTAATCATAGGGGGCGAGCAGTACTTC

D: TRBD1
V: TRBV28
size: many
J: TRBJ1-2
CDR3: CASSGPGDRGFGRYYGYTF
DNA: TGTGCCAGCAGTGGGCCGGGGGACAGGGGTTTTGGGAGATACTATGGCTACACCTTC

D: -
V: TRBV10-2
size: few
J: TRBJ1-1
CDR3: CASSELGPGGAFF
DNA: TGCGCCAGCAGTGAGTTAGGGCCCGGTGGGGCTTTCTTT

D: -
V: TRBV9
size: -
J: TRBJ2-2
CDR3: CASSVAPPQNTGELFF
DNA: TGTGCCAGCAGCGTAGCCCCCCCACAAAACACCGGGGAGCTGTTTTTT

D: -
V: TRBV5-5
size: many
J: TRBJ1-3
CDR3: CASSLSPGTSGNTIYF
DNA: TGTGCCAGCAGCTTGAGTCCCGGGACTTCTGGAAACACCATATATTTT

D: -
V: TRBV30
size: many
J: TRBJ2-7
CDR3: CAWRRGGVYEQYF
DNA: TGTGCCTGGAGGCGTGGGGGCGTTTACGAGCAGTACTTC

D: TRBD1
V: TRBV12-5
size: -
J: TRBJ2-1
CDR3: CASGSGTGLDEQFF
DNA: TGTGCTAGTGGATCCGGGACAGGGCTTGATGAGCAGTTCTTC

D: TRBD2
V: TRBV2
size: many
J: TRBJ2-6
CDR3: CASSVAGGRSDSSGANVLTF
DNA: TGTGCCAGCAGTGTTGCGGGAGGACGGAGCGATAGCTCTGGGGCCAACGTCCTGACTTTC

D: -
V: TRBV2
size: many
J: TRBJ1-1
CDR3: CASSPPGLWGRMHTEAFF
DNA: TGTGCCAGCAGTCCTCCGGGACTCTGGGGTAGAATGCACACTGAAGCTTTCTTT

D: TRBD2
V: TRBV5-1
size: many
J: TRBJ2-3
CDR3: CASSSGLAGISSTDTQYF
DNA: TGCGCCAGCAGCTCGGGACTAGCGGGGATTTCTAGCACAGATACGCAGTATTTT

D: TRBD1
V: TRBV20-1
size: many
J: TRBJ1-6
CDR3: CSASPGQGGSPLHF
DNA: TGCAGTGCTAGCCCTGGACAGGGTGGTTCACCCCTCCACTTT

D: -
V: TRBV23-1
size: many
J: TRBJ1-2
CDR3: CANNDPFMVDYGYTF
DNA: TGCGCCAACAATGACCCGTTTATGGTCGACTATGGCTACACCTTC

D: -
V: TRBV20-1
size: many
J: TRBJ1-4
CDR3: CSANVASGIEKLFF
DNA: TGCAGTGCTAATGTTGCGTCGGGTATTGAAAAACTGTTTTTT

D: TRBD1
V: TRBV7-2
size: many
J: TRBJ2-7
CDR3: CASSLKTGAPFYEQYF
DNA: TGTGCCAGCAGCTTAAAAACAGGGGCCCCCTTCTACGAGCAGTACTTC

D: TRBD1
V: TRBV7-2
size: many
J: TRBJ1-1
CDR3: CASSLKGAQGSTEAFF
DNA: TGTGCCAGCAGCTTAAAGGGGGCGCAGGGGAGCACTGAAGCTTTCTTT

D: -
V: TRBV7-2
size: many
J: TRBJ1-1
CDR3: CASSLLSGGTEAFF
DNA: TGTGCCAGCAGCTTACTCTCCGGAGGGACTGAAGCTTTCTTT

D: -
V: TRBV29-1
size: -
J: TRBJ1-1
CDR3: CSVAPATNTEAFF
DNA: TGCAGCGTTGCCCCGGCGACGAACACTGAAGCTTTCTTT

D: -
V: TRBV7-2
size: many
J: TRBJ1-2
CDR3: CASTDTGTGGYTF
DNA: TGTGCCAGCACCGATACAGGGACGGGTGGCTACACCTTC

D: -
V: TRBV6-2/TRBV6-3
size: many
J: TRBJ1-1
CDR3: CASSSAPGRTEAFF
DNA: TGTGCCAGCAGTTCGGCCCCGGGAAGAACTGAAGCTTTCTTT

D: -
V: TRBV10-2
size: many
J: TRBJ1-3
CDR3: CASSEGAVSGNTIYF
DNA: TGCGCCAGCAGTGAGGGGGCGGTCTCTGGAAACACCATATATTTT